These 14 T cell receptor beta chains came from one sample sequenced in a study of shared clonotypes between healthy human individuals (dated by TCRdb to between 2020 and 2021). Library construction relied on the immunoSEQ multiplex PCR assay. TCRdb re-hosts the immuneACCESS table, in-frame sequences only. Its copies lack some clones; in the studies checked, an unresolved V gene accounts for under half of them, and the cause for the rest is not known. The sample data list 1,500,000 or so clones, and less than 99% of these were observed just once. The ten most abundant clones make up 0.36% of the sample. The sequenced material came from naive CD4+ T cells sorted from blood. The cell subset or site label here, explained by the study, means: CD45RA+ positively selected. Every receptor here comes from a man aged 25-45 years in good health.

The chain carries TRBV7-2 and TRBJ2-7; D is perhaps TRBD2 (6 bases). Trimming pared 1 base from V and 3 bases from J, leaving 13 bases between. This CDR3 contains 15 residues. CDR1 and CDR2 (germline): SGHTA, FQGNSA. For the CDR3, the DNA is TGTGCCAGCAGCTTAGGGGCGGGGAGAATCTACGAGCAGTACTTC. Amino acids: CASSLGAGRIYEQYF.

Regarding this clone: Other nucleotide sequences in the sample specify the same CDR3. This chain connects TRBV19 to TRBJ1-1; D gene unclear. The CDR3 covers 12 residues. The V end was cut by 5 bases, the J end by 4 bases, with 8 bases between. Germline CDR1 LNHDA, CDR2 SQIVND (reference sequence). The CDR3 bases are TGTGCCAGTAGTTTCCTGGGCACTGAAGCTTTCTTT. Translation: CASSFLGTEAFF.

On this clone itself: The junction and the germline gene differ at one end; a read error may be behind it. The chain uses TRBV19 and TRBJ2-5; 7 nucleotides align to TRBD1. There are 13 residues in the CDR3. Germline CDR1 LNHDA, CDR2 SQIVND (reference sequence). The CDR3: CASSTPGQSVPHF. In DNA, the CDR3 is TGTGCCAGTAGTACCCCGGGACAGTCCGTTCCACACTTC.

The rearrangement links TRBV5-1 to TRBJ2-7; D tentatively fits TRBD1 or TRBD2 (6 bases each). Trimming shortened V by 0 bases and J by 6 bases, and 16 bases separated the two germline ends. The CDR3 covers 15 residues. Per the germline V gene, CDR1 is SGHRS and CDR2 is YFSETQ. The CDR3 reads CASSLEGTRGVEQYF. The CDR3 DNA sequence: TGCGCCAGCAGCTTGGAAGGGACAAGGGGGGTCGAGCAGTACTTC.

The chain is built from TRBV18 and TRBJ2-7; 10 positions agree with TRBD2. V lost 5 bases and J lost 2; bases outside the gene matches: 6. This CDR3 has 15 amino acids. Germline loops: CDR1 KGHSH, CDR2 LQKENI. The CDR3 spells CASSEGLAYTYEQYF. CDR3 bases: TGTGCCAGCTCAGAGGGACTAGCGTACACCTACGAGCAGTACTTC.

The genes are TRBV9 and TRBJ2-2, with TRBD2 identical over 9 bases. V lost 4 bases and J lost 7; bases outside the gene matches: 8. The CDR3 is made up of 15 amino acids. Germline CDR1 is SGDLS and CDR2 is YYNGEE. CDR3 amino acids: CASSRGTSRGGELFF. The CDR3 bases are TGTGCCAGCAGCAGAGGGACTAGCCGGGGCGGGGAGCTGTTTTTT.

This clone has only one observation. The chain joins TRBV5-1 to TRBJ2-5; TRBD1 matches at 8 bases. From germline, CDR1 is SGHRS and CDR2 YFSETQ. The CDR3 consists of 15 residues. Trimming cost V 0 bases and J 5 bases; bases outside gene matches: 6. Here the CDR3 reads CASSLAITGGETQYF. The CDR3 DNA reads as TGCGCCAGCAGCTTGGCCATCACAGGGGGGGAGACCCAGTACTTC.

This clone came up once. The chain employs TRBV5-1 and TRBJ1-4; possibly TRBD1 for D (5 bases). The CDR3 extends over 13 amino acids. V lost 4 bases, J lost 8 bases, and 12 bases lay in between. CDR1 and CDR2 from the germline V gene are SGHRS and YFSETQ. The CDR3 reads CASSNSGHEKLFF. Here the CDR3 DNA reads TGCGCCAGCAGCAACTCGGGGCACGAAAAACTGTTTTTT.

The gene calls are TRBV2 and TRBJ1-4, with D uncertain. V lost 6 bases and J lost 6, with 11 bases in between. There are 13 residues in the CDR3. Germline lookup yields CDR1 SNHLY and CDR2 FYNNEI. The CDR3 protein is CASSRTGDEKLFF. Here the CDR3 DNA reads TGTGCCAGCAGCCGGACGGGAGATGAAAAACTGTTTTTT.

The V gene is TRBV9, the J gene TRBJ2-2, with 12 bases matching TRBD2. Germline V gene sequence: CDR1 SGDLS, CDR2 YYNGEE. V lost 4 bases and J lost 6; bases outside the gene matches: 7. The CDR3 has 16 residues. The CDR3 region has the DNA TGTGCCAGCAGCCTTCGACTAGCGGGAGTTCCCGGGGAGCTGTTTTTT. Translated: CASSLRLAGVPGELFF.

V is TRBV7-9 and J is TRBJ1-5; 8 bases line up with TRBD1. The CDR3 is made up of 17 amino acids. Germline V CDR1 and CDR2: SEHNR, FQNEAQ (reference sequence). J gave up 6 bases and V 1 base, and 11 bases lay outside the gene matches. This chain's CDR3 is CASSLGQGLDTGQPQHF. For the CDR3, the DNA is TGTGCCAGCAGCTTAGGACAGGGGTTAGACACCGGTCAGCCCCAGCATTTT.

The chain couples TRBV5-4 to TRBJ1-1; unclear D gene. The CDR3 extends over 14 amino acids. In germline, CDR1 is SGHNT, CDR2 YYREEE (reference sequence). With 3 bases removed from V and 0 bases from J, the gap between germline ends came to 9 bases. In DNA form, the CDR3 reads TGTGCCAGCAGCTCGGAGGGAATGAACACTGAAGCTTTCTTT. Translating gives CASSSEGMNTEAFF.

V is TRBV5-4 and J is TRBJ2-2; D ambiguous. Germline values: CDR1 SGHNT, CDR2 YYREEE (reference sequence). Trimming left V 1 base short and J 0 bases short, with 10 bases between. CDR3 size: 16 residues. CDR3 nucleotide sequence: TGTGCCAGCAGCTTGATCCATGCTACGAACACCGGGGAGCTGTTTTTT. It specifies CASSLIHATNTGELFF. The entire variable domain, with the rest obtained from reference TRBV5-4 and TRBJ2-2, is as follows: ETGVTQSPTHLIKTRGQQVTLRCSSQSGHNTVSWYQQALGQGPQFIFQYYREEENGRGNFPPRFSGLQFPNYSSELNVNALELDDSALYLCASSLIHATNTGELFFGEGSRLTVL.

The rearrangement uses TRBV18 and TRBJ2-6; no firm D call. The CDR3 has 15 residues. Trimming cost V 4 bases and J 0 bases, with 7 bases left between them. From germline, CDR1 is KGHSH and CDR2 LQKENI. In nucleotides, the CDR3 is TGTGCCAGCTCACAGGGAAGCTCTGGGGCCAACGTCCTGACTTTC. This encodes CASSQGSSGANVLTF.